A single sample gave rise to the 18 T cell receptor beta chains below, sequenced in a study of OX40 agonist ivuxolimab in advanced cancers. TCRdb's table, derived via immunoSEQ multiplex PCR, lists solely in-frame clones and lacks some. Of about 70,000 clones detected, about 92% appear once; the ten largest clones hold approximately 0.99%. This material consisted of CD4+ or CD8+ T cells sorted from blood, taken in a trial of the OX40 agonist ivuxolimab. The receptors come from an adult with an advanced solid tumor such as melanoma, head and neck, liver or kidney cancer.

The rearrangement links TRBV4-1 to TRBJ2-1; 7 bases align to TRBD1. The germline V gene has CDR1 MGHRA and CDR2 YSYEKL. This CDR3 has 21 amino acids. V shed 0 bases, J shed 0 bases, and the junction held 17 bases outside the gene matches. The CDR3 loop reads CASSQEPLGQDGLSSYNEQFF. CDR3 nucleotide sequence: TGCGCCAGCAGCCAAGAGCCTCTCGGACAGGACGGACTTAGCTCCTACAATGAGCAGTTCTTC.

The gene calls are TRBV21-1 and TRBJ2-3; TRBD1 is the table's D call and was not checked against the DNA. TRBV21-1 is described as a pseudogene. The CDR3 is made up of 19 amino acids. The CDR3 nucleotides read TGTGCCAGCCGAAGACGGGCCCGTGGGACAGGGAATTTGACAGATACGCAGTATTTT. The encoded protein is CASRRRARGTGNLTDTQYF.

In its sample, this clone was seen a few times. The J gene is TRBJ2-3, the V gene TRBV30; D is unresolved. The CDR3 covers 14 residues. The germline V and J ends were trimmed by 3 bases and 2 bases, with 12 bases remaining between them. Per germline, CDR1 GTSNPN and CDR2 SVGIG (reference sequence). The CDR3 coding sequence is TGTGCCTGGAGGGACCCACCGTCCACAGATACGCAGTATTTT. Amino acids: CAWRDPPSTDTQYF.

In nucleotides, the CDR3 is TGTGCCAGCAGCAACCAATCCAGTCGCGAGGCGGAAGAGACCCAGTACTTC. Translated: CASSNQSSREAEETQYF. The V call is TRBV21-1, the J call TRBJ2-5; the table gives TRBD2 as D, unverified against the DNA. TRBV21-1 is marked as a pseudogene. CDR3 length equals 17 residues.

The chain employs TRBV6-5 and TRBJ1-6; tentatively, D is TRBD1 (5 bases). V gave up 5 bases and J gave up 14 bases, with 16 bases separating them. Germline V gene sequence: CDR1 MNHEY, CDR2 SVGAGI. This CDR3 contains 13 residues. The CDR3 DNA reads TGTGCCAGCAGTCGGGGCCTCCAATTGGCCCTCCACTTT. It specifies CASSRGLQLALHF.

The chain uses TRBV7-8 and TRBJ1-2; 7 positions agree with TRBD1. J gave up 0 bases and V 5 bases, and 0 bases lay outside the gene matches. CDR1 is SGHVS and CDR2 is FQNEAQ in the germline V gene. The CDR3 length is 13 residues. In DNA, the CDR3 is TGTGCCAGCAGCGGGACAGCTAACTATGGCTACACCTTC. Protein product: CASSGTANYGYTF.

V gene TRBV6-1 combines with J gene TRBJ1-3; 8 bases line up with TRBD1. This CDR3 region has 14 residues. Germline trimming cut 1 base from V and 5 bases from J; bases unmatched to any gene: 1. Per the germline V gene, CDR1 is MNHNS and CDR2 is SASEGT. CDR3: CASSEGTGRNTIYF. The CDR3 DNA follows: TGTGCCAGCAGTGAAGGGACAGGGAGAAACACCATATATTTT.

V and J are TRBV6-6 and TRBJ2-3; 8 bases match TRBD1. The V gene's germline CDR1 is MNHNY and CDR2 SVGAGI (reference sequence). V lost 2 bases, J lost 5 bases, and 9 bases stayed unmatched. CDR3 length: 16 amino acids. The CDR3 nucleotides read TGTGCCAGCAGTTACCGCACGGGACAGGATAGAGATACGCAGTATTTT. It encodes CASSYRTGQDRDTQYF.

The rearrangement joins TRBV5-5 to TRBJ2-5, with D possibly TRBD1 on 6 matching bases. TRBJ2-7 matches the DNA end more closely, so the J call is doubtful. In germline, CDR1 is SGHKS, CDR2 YYEKEE (reference sequence). This CDR3 has 15 amino acids. This CDR3 reads CASSLDRDISYEQYF. In DNA, the CDR3 is TGTGCCAGCAGCTTGGATCGGGACATCTCCTACGAGCAGTACTTC.

This rearrangement joins TRBV29-1 to TRBJ1-2; D is perhaps TRBD1 (6 bases). V was clipped by 6 bases and J by 4 bases, with 15 bases between them. The germline V gene encodes CDR1 SQVTM and CDR2 ANQGSEA. This CDR3 has 13 residues. CDR3 sequence: CSVAPTGLYGYTF. CDR3 DNA: TGCAGCGTAGCTCCGACAGGACTCTATGGCTACACCTTC.

The CDR3 coding sequence is TGTGCCTTAATAGCGGGGGGGGCGCAGTTCTTC. Its protein is CALIAGGAQFF. The chain combines TRBV30 with TRBJ2-1, with TRBD2 matching over 11 bases. This CDR3 has 11 amino acids. Unmatched junction bases numbered 5, after V lost 7 bases and J lost 12 bases. In germline, CDR1 is GTSNPN, CDR2 SVGIG (reference sequence).

This sequence joins TRBV5-6 and TRBJ1-1, with 7 bases that match TRBD1. CDR1 SGHDT and CDR2 YYEEEE come from the germline V gene. V was clipped by 4 bases and J by 3 bases; unmatched bases: 6. This CDR3 region has 14 residues. DNA of the CDR3: TGTGCCAGCAGCCGCAGAGACAGGGACACTGAAGCTTTCTTT. Translated: CASSRRDRDTEAFF.

The chain employs TRBV6-1 and TRBJ2-7; 11 nucleotides line up with TRBD1. V was clipped by 8 bases and J by 7 bases; unmatched bases: 10. This CDR3 is built from 14 residues. Germline CDR1 and CDR2: MNHNS and SASEGT. The CDR3 DNA is TGTGCCAGCTATACCGGGACAGGGGGTAAAGAGCAGTACTTC. This translates into CASYTGTGGKEQYF.

V and J are TRBV4-2 and TRBJ2-5; 11 bases agree with TRBD2. V shed 2 bases and J 5 bases; nucleotides not matched to a gene: 4. Per the germline V gene, CDR1 is LGHNA and CDR2 is YNFKEQ. CDR3 length: 15 amino acids. The CDR3 is CASSQTSGGGETQYF. CDR3 nucleotides: TGTGCCAGCAGCCAAACTAGCGGGGGTGGGGAGACCCAGTACTTC.

The chain combines TRBV7-9 with TRBJ2-2, with 8 bases identical to TRBD1. The J segment lost 5 bases and the V segment lost 7 bases, leaving 9 bases of the junction unmatched. The V gene's germline CDR1 is SEHNR and CDR2 FQNEAQ (reference sequence). This CDR3 is built from 15 residues. The CDR3 protein is CASKPTGDVTGELFF. DNA of the CDR3: TGTGCCAGCAAGCCGACAGGGGACGTTACCGGGGAGCTGTTTTTT.

The genes are TRBV6-5 and TRBJ1-4; D is ambiguous. In germline, CDR1 is MNHEY, CDR2 SVGAGI. This CDR3 comprises 12 residues. V gave up 6 bases and J gave up 8 bases, with 10 bases separating them. This chain's CDR3 is CASSPQTEKLFF. In DNA form, the CDR3 reads TGTGCCAGCAGCCCCCAGACGGAAAAACTGTTTTTT.

V is TRBV5-5 and J is TRBJ2-7, with D hard to call. Trimming removed 1 base at V and 1 base at J, with 9 bases between. Germline values: CDR1 SGHKS, CDR2 YYEKEE (reference sequence). The CDR3 loop spans 14 amino acids. The CDR3 DNA follows: TGTGCCAGCAGCTTGCGGCAGGTTTCCTACGAGCAGTACTTC. Residues: CASSLRQVSYEQYF.

The gene calls are TRBV27 and TRBJ2-7, with D unclear. Trimming shortened V by 6 bases and J by 6 bases, and 12 bases separated the two germline ends. The CDR3 covers 12 residues. The germline CDR1 and CDR2 sequences are MNHEY and SMNVEV (reference sequence). The CDR3 bases are TGTGCCAGCAGATCGTATATGGGCGAGCAGTACTTC. This gives the protein CASRSYMGEQYF.